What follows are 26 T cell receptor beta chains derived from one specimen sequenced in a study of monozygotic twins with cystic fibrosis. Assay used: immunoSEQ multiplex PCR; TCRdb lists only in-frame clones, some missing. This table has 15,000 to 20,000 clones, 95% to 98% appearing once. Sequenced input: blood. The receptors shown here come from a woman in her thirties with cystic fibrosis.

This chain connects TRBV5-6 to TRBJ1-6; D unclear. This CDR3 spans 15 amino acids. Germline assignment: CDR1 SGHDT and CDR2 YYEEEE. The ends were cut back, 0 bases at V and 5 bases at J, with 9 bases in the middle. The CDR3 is CASSLGDLDNSPLHF. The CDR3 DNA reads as TGTGCCAGCAGCTTGGGTGATTTGGATAATTCACCCCTCCACTTT.

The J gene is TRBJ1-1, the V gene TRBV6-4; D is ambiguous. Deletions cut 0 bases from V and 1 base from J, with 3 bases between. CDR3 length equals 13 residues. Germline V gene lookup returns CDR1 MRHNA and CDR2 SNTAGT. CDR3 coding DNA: TGTGCCAGCAGTGACTCAGGGAACACTGAAGCTTTCTTT. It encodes CASSDSGNTEAFF.

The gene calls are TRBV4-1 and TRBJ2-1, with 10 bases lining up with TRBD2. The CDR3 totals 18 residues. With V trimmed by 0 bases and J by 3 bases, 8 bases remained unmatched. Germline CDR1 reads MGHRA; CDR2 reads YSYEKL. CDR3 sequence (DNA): TGCGCCAGCAGCCAAGATGACACTAGCGGGGAACTCTACAATGAGCAGTTCTTC. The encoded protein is CASSQDDTSGELYNEQFF.

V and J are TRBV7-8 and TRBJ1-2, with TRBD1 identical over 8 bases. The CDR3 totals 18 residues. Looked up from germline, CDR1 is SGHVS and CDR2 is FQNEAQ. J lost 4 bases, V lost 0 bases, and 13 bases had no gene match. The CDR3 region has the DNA TGTGCCAGCAGCTTAGCGTCCCAGGGGGCGATTTGGAGCTATGGCTACACCTTC. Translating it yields CASSLASQGAIWSYGYTF.

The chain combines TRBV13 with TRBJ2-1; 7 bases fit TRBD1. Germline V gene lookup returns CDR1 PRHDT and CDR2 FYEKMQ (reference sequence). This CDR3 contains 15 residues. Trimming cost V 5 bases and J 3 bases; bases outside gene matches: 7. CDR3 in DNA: TGTGCCAGCAGCAGGGGGCCCAGCGGCTACAATGAGCAGTTCTTC. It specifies CASSRGPSGYNEQFF.

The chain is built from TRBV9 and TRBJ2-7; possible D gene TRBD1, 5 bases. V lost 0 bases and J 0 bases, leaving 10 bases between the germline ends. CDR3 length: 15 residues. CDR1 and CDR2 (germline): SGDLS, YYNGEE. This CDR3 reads CASSVGGQNSYEQYF. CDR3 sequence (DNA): TGTGCCAGCAGCGTAGGGGGCCAGAACTCCTACGAGCAGTACTTC.

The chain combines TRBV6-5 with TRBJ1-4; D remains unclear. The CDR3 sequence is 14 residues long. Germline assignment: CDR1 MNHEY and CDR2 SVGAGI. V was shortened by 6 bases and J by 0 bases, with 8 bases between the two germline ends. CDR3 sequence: CASSRFATNEKLFF. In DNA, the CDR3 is TGTGCCAGCAGCCGCTTCGCAACTAATGAAAAACTGTTTTTT.

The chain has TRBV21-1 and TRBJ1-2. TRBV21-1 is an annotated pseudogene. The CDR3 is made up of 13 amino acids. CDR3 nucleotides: TGTGGACTCTACGGGCGGGGGAACTATGGCTACACCTTC. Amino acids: CGLYGRGNYGYTF.

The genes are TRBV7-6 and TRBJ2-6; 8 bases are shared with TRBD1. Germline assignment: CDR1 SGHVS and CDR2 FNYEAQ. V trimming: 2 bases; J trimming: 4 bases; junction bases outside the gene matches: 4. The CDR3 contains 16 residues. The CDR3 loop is CASSLTGGAGANVLTF. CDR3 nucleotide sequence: TGTGCCAGCAGCTTAACAGGGGGTGCCGGGGCCAACGTCCTGACTTTC.

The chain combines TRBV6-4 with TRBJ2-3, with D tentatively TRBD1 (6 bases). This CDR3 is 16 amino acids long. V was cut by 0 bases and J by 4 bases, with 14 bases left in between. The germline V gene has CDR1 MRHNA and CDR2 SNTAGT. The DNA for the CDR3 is TGTGCCAGCAGTGACTCAACAGGGAATGGGGCAGATACGCAGTATTTT. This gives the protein CASSDSTGNGADTQYF.

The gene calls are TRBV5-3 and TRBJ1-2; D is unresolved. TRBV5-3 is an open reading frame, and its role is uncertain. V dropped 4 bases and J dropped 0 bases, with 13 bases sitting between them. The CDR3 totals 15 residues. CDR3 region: CARSPIRPSNYGYTF. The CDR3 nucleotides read TGTGCCAGAAGCCCCATACGTCCCTCTAACTATGGCTACACCTTC.

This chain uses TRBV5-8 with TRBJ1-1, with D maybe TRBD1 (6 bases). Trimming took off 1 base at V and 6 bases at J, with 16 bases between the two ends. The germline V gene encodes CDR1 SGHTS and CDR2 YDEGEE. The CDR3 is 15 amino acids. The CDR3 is CASSLYETGGSEAFF. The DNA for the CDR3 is TGTGCCAGCAGCTTGTACGAGACAGGCGGCTCTGAAGCTTTCTTT.

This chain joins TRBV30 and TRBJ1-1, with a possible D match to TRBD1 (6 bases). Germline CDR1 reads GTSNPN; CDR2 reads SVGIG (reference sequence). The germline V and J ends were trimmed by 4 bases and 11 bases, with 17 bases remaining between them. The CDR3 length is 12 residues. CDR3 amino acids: CAWTSPGGLAFF. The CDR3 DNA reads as TGTGCCTGGACCTCCCCGGGGGGCCTCGCTTTCTTT.

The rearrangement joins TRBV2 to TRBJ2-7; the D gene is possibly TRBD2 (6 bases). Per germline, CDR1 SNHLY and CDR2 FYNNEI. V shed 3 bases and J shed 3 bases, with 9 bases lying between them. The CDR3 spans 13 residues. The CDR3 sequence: CASSETRLYEQYF. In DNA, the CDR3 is TGTGCCAGCAGTGAGACTAGACTCTACGAGCAGTACTTC.

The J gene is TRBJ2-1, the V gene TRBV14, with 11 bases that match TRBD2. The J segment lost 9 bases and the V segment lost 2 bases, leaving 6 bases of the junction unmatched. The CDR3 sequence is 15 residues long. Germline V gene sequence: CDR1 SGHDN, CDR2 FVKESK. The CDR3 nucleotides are TGTGCCAGCAGCCAATTAGCGGGGGGGCTTAGTGAGCAGTTCTTC. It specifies CASSQLAGGLSEQFF. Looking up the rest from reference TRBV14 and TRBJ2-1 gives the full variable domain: EAGVTQFPSHSVIEKGQTVTLRCDPISGHDNLYWYRRVMGKEIKFLLHFVKESKQDESGMPNNRFLAERTGGTYSTLKVQPAELEDSGVYFCASSQLAGGLSEQFFGPGTRLTVL.

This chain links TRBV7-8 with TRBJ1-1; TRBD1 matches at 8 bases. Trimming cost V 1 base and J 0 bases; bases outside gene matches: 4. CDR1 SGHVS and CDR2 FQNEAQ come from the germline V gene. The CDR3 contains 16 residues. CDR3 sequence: CASSLGPTGVNTEAFF. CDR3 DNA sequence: TGTGCCAGCAGCTTAGGGCCGACAGGGGTGAACACTGAAGCTTTCTTT. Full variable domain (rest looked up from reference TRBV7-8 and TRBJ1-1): GAGVSQSPRYKVAKRGQDVALRCDPISGHVSLFWYQQALGQGPEFLTYFQNEAQLDKSGLPSDRFFAERPEGSVSTLKIQRTQQEDSAVYLCASSLGPTGVNTEAFFGQGTRLTVV.

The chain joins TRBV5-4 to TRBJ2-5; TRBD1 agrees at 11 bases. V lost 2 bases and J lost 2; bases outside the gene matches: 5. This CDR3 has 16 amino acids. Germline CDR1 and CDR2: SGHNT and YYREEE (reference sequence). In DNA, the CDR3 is TGTGCCAGCAGCTTTGGACAGGGGGCCAGGCAAGAGACCCAGTACTTC. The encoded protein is CASSFGQGARQETQYF.

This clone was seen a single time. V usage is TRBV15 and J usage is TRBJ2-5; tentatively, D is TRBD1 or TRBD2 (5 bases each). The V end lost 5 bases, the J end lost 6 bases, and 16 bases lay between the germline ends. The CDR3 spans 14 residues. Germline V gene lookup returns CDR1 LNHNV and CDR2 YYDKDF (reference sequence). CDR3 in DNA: TGTGCCACCAGCGGACGGTTTGGGGGACAGACCCAGTACTTC. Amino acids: CATSGRFGGQTQYF.

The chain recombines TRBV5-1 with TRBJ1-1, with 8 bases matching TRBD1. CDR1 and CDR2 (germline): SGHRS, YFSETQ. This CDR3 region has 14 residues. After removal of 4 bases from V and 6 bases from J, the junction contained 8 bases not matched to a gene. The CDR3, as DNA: TGCGCCAGCAGCACTGGGGACAGGAGCGCTGAAGCTTTCTTT. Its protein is CASSTGDRSAEAFF.

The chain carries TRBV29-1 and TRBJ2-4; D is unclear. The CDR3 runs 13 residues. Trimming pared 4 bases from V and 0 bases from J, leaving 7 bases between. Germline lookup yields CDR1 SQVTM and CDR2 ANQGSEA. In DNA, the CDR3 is TGCAGCGTTGGGCCTTTAGCCAAAAACATTCAGTACTTC. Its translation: CSVGPLAKNIQYF. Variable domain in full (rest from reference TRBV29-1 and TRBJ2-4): SAVISQKPSRDICQRGTSLTIQCQVDSQVTMMFWYRQQPGQSLTLIATANQGSEATYESGFVIDKFPISRPNLTFSTLTVSNMSPEDSSIYLCSVGPLAKNIQYFGAGTRLSVL.

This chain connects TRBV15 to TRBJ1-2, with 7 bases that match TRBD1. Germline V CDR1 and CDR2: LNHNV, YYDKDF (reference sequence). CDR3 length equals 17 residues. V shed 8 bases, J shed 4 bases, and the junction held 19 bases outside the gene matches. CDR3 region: CATAPLGAGGLRYGYTF. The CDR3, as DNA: TGTGCCACCGCCCCTTTGGGAGCAGGGGGACTCCGCTATGGCTACACCTTC.

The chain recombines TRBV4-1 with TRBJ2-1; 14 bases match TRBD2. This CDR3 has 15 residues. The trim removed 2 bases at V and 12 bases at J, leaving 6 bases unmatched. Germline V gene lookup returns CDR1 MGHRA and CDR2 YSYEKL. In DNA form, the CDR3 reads TGCGCCAGCAGCCAACGACTAGCGGGGGGGGACCGGCAGTTCTTC. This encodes CASSQRLAGGDRQFF.

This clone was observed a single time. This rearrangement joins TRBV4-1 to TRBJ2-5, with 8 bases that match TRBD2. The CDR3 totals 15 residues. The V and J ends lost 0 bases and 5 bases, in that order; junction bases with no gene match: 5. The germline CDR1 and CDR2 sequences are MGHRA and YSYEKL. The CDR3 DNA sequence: TGCGCCAGCAGCCAAGAAAAGGCTAGCGGGGAGACCCAGTACTTC. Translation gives CASSQEKASGETQYF.

The CDR3 DNA reads as TGTGCCTGGAGCCCAATTTTGCAAAACAATGAGCAGTTCTTC. Its translation: CAWSPILQNNEQFF. The V gene is TRBV30, the J gene TRBJ2-1; D gene unclear. This CDR3 comprises 14 residues. In germline, CDR1 is GTSNPN, CDR2 SVGIG (reference sequence). The V end lost 3 bases, the J end lost 5 bases, and 14 bases lay between the germline ends. The full variable domain, completed using reference TRBV30 and TRBJ2-1, is SQTIHQWPATLVQPVGSPLSLECTVEGTSNPNLYWYRQAAGRGLQLLFYSVGIGQISSEVPQNLSASRPQDRQFILSSKKLLLSDSGFYLCAWSPILQNNEQFFGPGTRLTVL.

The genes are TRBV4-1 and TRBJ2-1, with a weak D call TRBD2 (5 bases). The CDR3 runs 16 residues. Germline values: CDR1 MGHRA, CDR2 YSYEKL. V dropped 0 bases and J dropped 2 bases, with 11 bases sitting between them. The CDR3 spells CASSQDDYRPYNEQFF. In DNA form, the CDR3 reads TGCGCCAGCAGCCAAGATGACTACCGTCCCTACAATGAGCAGTTCTTC.

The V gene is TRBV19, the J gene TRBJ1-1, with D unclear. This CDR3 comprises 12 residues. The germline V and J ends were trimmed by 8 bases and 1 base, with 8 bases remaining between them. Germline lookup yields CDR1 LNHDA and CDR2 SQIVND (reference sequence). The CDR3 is CASGTGNTEAFF. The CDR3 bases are TGTGCCAGTGGAACGGGGAACACTGAAGCTTTCTTT. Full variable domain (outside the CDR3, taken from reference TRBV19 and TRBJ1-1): DGGITQSPKYLFRKEGQNVTLSCEQNLNHDAMYWYRQDPGQGLRLIYYSQIVNDFQKGDIAEGYSVSREKKESFPLTVTSAQKNPTAFYLCASGTGNTEAFFGQGTRLTVV.